The sequence of this T cell receptor (beta chain) was determined in a study of sequential checkpoint blockade in melanoma (dated 2019 in TCRdb). A note on the overall study: Patients were assigned by 1:1 randomization to either first-line nivolumab followed by ipilimumab (arm A) or ipilimumab followed by nivolumab (arm B). In roughly 80% of the matched pre- and post-treatment tumor biopsy pairs, both biopsies came from the same lesion. TCRbeta immunosequencing was performed on DNA from around 96 pretreatment melanoma tumor samples. Roughly 23 patients had matched tumor biopsies taken before treatment and at week 13, after single-agent nivolumab (arm A) or ipilimumab (arm B). Maintenance nivolumab came after both trial sequences.

The germline V gene supplies CDR1 SGHNT and CDR2 YENEEA. V and J are trimmed by 8 bases and 5 bases, and the gene matches miss 11 bases of the junction. The CDR3, from cysteine to phenylalanine, totals 14 residues. The read is trimmed to its CDR3 DNA, 42 bases read in frame from base 1. TCRbeta CDR3 regions were immunosequenced from genomic DNA with the immunoSEQ Assay. Before high-throughput sequencing, genomic DNA was amplified using bias-controlled multiplex PCR. On the study's bioinformatics: To quantify the absolute abundance of each unique TCRbeta CDR3 region, the sequences were collapsed and filtered. Clonality, defined as 1 minus Pielou's evenness, was calculated using only productive rearrangements. Tumor T-cell fraction was computed by normalizing TCRbeta template counts to usable DNA, estimated from several housekeeping genes. A previously published method was used to identify clones whose frequencies were significantly greater in on-treatment samples than in baseline samples. TCRdb provides this immuneACCESS table in a form limited to in-frame rearrangements. Some clones are lacking; in checked studies, under half of them reflect an unresolved V gene, and why the rest are absent is not known. That table is the source of V, J and clone size, and D and trimming were worked out from the DNA. The sample table shows approximately 20,000 clones, and 73% are seen once. Together, the top ten hold 4.8% of the sample.

About this clone itself: What this receptor recognizes is not known. No clone much larger than this one lies a single base away; base qualities are absent.

Here is what the overall study found, with its caveats: Within-arm analyses of tumor T-cell fraction were constrained by small sample sizes and reduced statistical power. PD-L1 staining and CD8+ T-cell counts correlated with tumor T-cell fraction and clonality, whereas mutational load did not. Among patients in arm A, the nivolumab-first arm, pretreatment tumor TIL clonality was associated with response (P = .04). The model for predicting response that combines TCR metrics with mutation burden needs to be validated in larger, independent patient cohorts. Patients with increases in tumor T-cell fraction and clonality by week 13 were approximately 30 times more likely to achieve clinical benefit.

Reading the label with the study, this specimen's treatment or condition is: randomized to nivolumab then ipilimumab (arm A) or the reverse (arm B). No trial patient had received prior DNA-damaging chemotherapy. The samples were obtained from melanoma patients enrolled in CheckMate 064, an open-label, randomized phase II trial testing sequential checkpoint blockade. Tumor TCR sequencing used genomic DNA from formalin-fixed paraffin-embedded (FFPE) tissue samples. Material: tumor tissue (inferred from file names), obtained from a patient given nivolumab and ipilimumab in sequence. This sequence originates from a human donor with melanoma. The receptor chain draws on TRBV11-3 and TRBJ2-5; TRBD1 agrees with 7 junctional bases. The CDR3: CASRLQGLGETQYF. The nucleotide sequence reads TGTGCCAGCCGACTACAGGGGTTGGGGGAGACCCAGTACTTC.